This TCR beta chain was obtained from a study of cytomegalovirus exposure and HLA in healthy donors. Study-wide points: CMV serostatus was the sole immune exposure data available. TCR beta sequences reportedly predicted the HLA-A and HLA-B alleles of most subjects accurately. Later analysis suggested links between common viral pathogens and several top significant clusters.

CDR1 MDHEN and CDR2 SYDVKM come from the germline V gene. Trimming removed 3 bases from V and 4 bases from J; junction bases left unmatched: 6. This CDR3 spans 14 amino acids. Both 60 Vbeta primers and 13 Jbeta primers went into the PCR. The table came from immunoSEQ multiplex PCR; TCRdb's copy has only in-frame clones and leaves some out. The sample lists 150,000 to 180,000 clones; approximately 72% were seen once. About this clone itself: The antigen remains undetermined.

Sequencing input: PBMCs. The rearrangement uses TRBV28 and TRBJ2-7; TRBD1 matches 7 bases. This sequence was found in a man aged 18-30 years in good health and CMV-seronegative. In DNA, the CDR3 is TGTGCCAGCAGTTTGGGACAGTATCCTTACGAGCAGTACGTC. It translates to CASSLGQYPYEQYV.